These 10 T cell receptor beta chains came from one sample sequenced in a study of T cells after posttransplantation cyclophosphamide. Data came from immunoSEQ multiplex PCR; TCRdb stores just in-frame clones and leaves some out. The specimen has 24,000 or so clones, none found just once. Sequencing used PBMCs. The origin of the receptors is a woman aged 45-59 years in good health, CMV-negative, and a related stem cell transplant donor.

This clone was seen many times. The rearrangement joins TRBV30 to TRBJ2-5; weak D call: TRBD2 (7 bases). This CDR3 is built from 13 residues. V was pared by 5 bases and J by 5 bases, with 15 bases between. In germline, CDR1 is GTSNPN, CDR2 SVGIG (reference sequence). In DNA form, the CDR3 reads TGTGCCTGGGGAGGGGGGGCCCGGGAGACCCAGTACTTC. It codes for CAWGGGARETQYF.

There are a few counts of this clone. V is TRBV7-9 and J is TRBJ2-2, with 10 bases lining up with TRBD2. The CDR3 totals 16 residues. With 1 base clipped from V and 5 bases from J, the junction kept 4 bases outside the gene matches. Per germline, CDR1 SEHNR and CDR2 FQNEAQ (reference sequence). CDR3 DNA sequence: TGTGCCAGCAGCTTAGAAGCGGGAGGGAGTACCGGGGAGCTGTTTTTT. Translation: CASSLEAGGSTGELFF.

This clone has a count of ten or more. This rearrangement joins TRBV11-3 to TRBJ1-5; TRBD1 agrees at 7 bases. V dropped 5 bases and J dropped 0; count of bases not matched to a gene: 10. CDR3 length equals 17 residues. Germline values: CDR1 SGHNT, CDR2 YENEEA. CDR3 sequence (DNA): TGTGCCAGCAGCCCTCAGACAGGGTCCGTTAGCAATCAGCCCCAGCATTTT. Its translation: CASSPQTGSVSNQPQHF.

This clone was observed at least ten times. The J gene is TRBJ2-7, the V gene TRBV7-6; tentatively, D is TRBD2 (6 bases). CDR1 is SGHVS, CDR2 FNYEAQ, per germline. Trimming left V 0 bases short and J 2 bases short, with 8 bases between. CDR3 length: 14 residues. The CDR3 protein is CASSLAGLPYEQYF. CDR3 DNA: TGTGCCAGCAGCTTAGCGGGACTTCCCTACGAGCAGTACTTC.

This clone is categorized as medium-sized. This chain uses TRBV19 with TRBJ1-5, with TRBD1 identical over 7 bases. Trimming removed 5 bases from V and 2 bases from J; junction bases left unmatched: 9. The CDR3 runs 16 residues. The germline V gene has CDR1 LNHDA and CDR2 SQIVND (reference sequence). CDR3 DNA sequence: TGTGCCAGTAGTGACAGGGTTGTTGTGGGCAATCAGCCCCAGCATTTT. Translated, it gives CASSDRVVVGNQPQHF.

In its sample, this clone was seen a few times. J is TRBJ2-3 and V is TRBV9, with 9 bases aligning to TRBD1. CDR1 is SGDLS, CDR2 YYNGEE, per germline. This CDR3 has 16 amino acids. The V segment lost 4 bases and the J segment 4 bases; nucleotides outside the gene matches: 10. CDR3 DNA sequence: TGTGCCAGCAGCCCAACAGGGGGCGCACTAGCAGATACGCAGTATTTT. As protein: CASSPTGGALADTQYF.

This clone appeared many times. The chain employs TRBV6-5 and TRBJ2-1, with 7 bases identical to TRBD2. This CDR3 region has 16 residues. Trimming at V came to 0 bases and at J to 6 bases, leaving 8 bases not matched to a gene. Germline V gene data show CDR1 as MNHEY and CDR2 as SVGAGI. CDR3 region: CASSYSRLAVGNEQFF. CDR3 coding DNA: TGTGCCAGCAGTTACTCGAGGCTAGCGGTTGGCAATGAGCAGTTCTTC.

This clone was observed at least ten times. This sequence joins TRBV30 and TRBJ2-7; perhaps TRBD2 as D (5 bases). The length of the CDR3 is 12 residues. V was clipped by 3 bases and J by 3 bases, with 9 bases between them. Per germline, CDR1 GTSNPN and CDR2 SVGIG (reference sequence). The DNA for the CDR3 is TGTGCCTGGAGGGACTGGAACTACGAGCAGTACTTC. This codes for CAWRDWNYEQYF.

This clone was recorded at least ten times. V gene TRBV5-5 combines with J gene TRBJ1-2; 8 bases are shared with TRBD1. The germline V gene encodes CDR1 SGHKS and CDR2 YYEKEE (reference sequence). The V and J ends lost 2 bases and 2 bases, in that order; junction bases with no gene match: 14. The CDR3 sequence is 18 residues long. CDR3 residues: CASSLSRGQGASNYGYTF. CDR3 coding DNA: TGTGCCAGCAGCTTATCCCGAGGGCAGGGGGCATCGAACTATGGCTACACCTTC.

The V gene is TRBV19, the J gene TRBJ1-5; 7 bases line up with TRBD1. Germline V gene lookup returns CDR1 LNHDA and CDR2 SQIVND (reference sequence). V shed 5 bases, J shed 5 bases, and the junction held 12 bases outside the gene matches. CDR3 length: 16 amino acids. The CDR3 loop reads CASSLTGQGGDQPQHF. Written as DNA, the CDR3 is TGTGCCAGTAGTCTGACGGGGCAGGGGGGTGATCAGCCCCAGCATTTT.